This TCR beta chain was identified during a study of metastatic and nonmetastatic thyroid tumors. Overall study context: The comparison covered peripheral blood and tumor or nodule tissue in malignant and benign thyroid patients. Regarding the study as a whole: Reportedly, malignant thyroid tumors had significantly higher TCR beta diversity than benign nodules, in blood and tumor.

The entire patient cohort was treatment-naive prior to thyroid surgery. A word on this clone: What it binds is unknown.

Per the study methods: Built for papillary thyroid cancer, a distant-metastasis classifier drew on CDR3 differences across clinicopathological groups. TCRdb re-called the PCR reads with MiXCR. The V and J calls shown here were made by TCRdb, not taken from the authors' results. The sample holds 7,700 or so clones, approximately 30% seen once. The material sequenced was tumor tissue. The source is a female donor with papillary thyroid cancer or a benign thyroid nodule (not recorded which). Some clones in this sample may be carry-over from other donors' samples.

The CDR3 coding sequence is TGCGCCAGCAGCTTGCGCCGGGACAGGGTTTATGGCTACACCTTC. It codes for CASSLRRDRVYGYTF. The gene calls are TRBV5-1 and TRBJ1-2; 9 nucleotides agree with TRBD1. The ends lost 1 base at V and 5 bases at J; junction bases unmatched: 6. CDR1 is SGHRS and CDR2 is YFSETQ in the germline V gene. The CDR3 has 15 residues.